This T cell receptor beta chain was identified during a study of blood T cell repertoires in COVID-19. Overall study context: Both acute and convalescent COVID-19 samples were obtained from the United States, Italy and Spain. T cells, B-cell-depleted T cells, or PBMCs supplied cDNA or gDNA.

V lost 0 bases and J 3 bases, leaving 18 bases between the germline ends. CDR1 and CDR2 from the germline V gene are MGHRA and YSYEKL. This CDR3 has 18 amino acids. Original processing methods: Reference gene primers were amplified, and this amplification served to estimate nucleated cell counts. Sequencing used immunoSEQ multiplex PCR; TCRdb keeps in-frame clones, though not all of them. Clone size and the V and J calls come from that table; the DNA yielded D and trimming. The table records 150,000 to 200,000 clones, around 87% of them present only once. The TCR originated in a man aged 35 to 55 with active or convalescent COVID-19. V and J are TRBV4-1 and TRBJ1-5; D is possibly TRBD1 (5 bases). The sequenced material came from peripheral blood. The chain's CDR3 is CASSQDSGEGRYNQPQHF. The CDR3 nucleotides are TGCGCCAGCAGCCAAGATTCGGGGGAGGGCAGGTACAATCAGCCCCAGCATTTT.